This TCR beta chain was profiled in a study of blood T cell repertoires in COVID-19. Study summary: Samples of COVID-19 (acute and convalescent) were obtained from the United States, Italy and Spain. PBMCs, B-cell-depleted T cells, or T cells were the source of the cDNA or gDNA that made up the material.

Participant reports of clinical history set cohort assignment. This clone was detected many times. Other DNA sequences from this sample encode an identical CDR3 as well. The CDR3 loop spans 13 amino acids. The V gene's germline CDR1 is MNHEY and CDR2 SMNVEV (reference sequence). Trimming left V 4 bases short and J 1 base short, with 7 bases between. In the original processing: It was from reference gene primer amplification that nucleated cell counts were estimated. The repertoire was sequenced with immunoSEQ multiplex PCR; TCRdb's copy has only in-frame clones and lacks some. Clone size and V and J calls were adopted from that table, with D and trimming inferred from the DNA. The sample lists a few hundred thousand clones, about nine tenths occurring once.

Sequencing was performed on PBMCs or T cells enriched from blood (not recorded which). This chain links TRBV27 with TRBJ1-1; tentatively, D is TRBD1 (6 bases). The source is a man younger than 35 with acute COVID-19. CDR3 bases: TGTGCCAGCAGTTCGACAGGGAACACTGAAGCTTTCTTT. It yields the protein CASSSTGNTEAFF.